The rows below give T cell receptor beta chains drawn from one sample of a study of blood T cells in healthy people across ages. TCRdb redid the calling of the 5' RACE reads with MiXCR, one entry per CDR3 protein. The sample shows about 800,000 distinct CDR3 sequences, more than 45% of them seen only once. Specimen: blood. These receptor sequences come from a man younger than 40 in good health. Both conserved end residues are part of each CDR3. A D gene is named only where the DNA matches it firmly. The size entry is marked missing in some rows and otherwise reads once, few, many or a size class.

TGCGCCAGCAGCCGACAACAGGGTAACCCTGGGGCCAACGTCCTGACTTTC CASSRQQGNPGANVLTF . few TRBJ2-6 TRBV4-3
TGTGCTAGCAGTGGAAGACGGGACACTGAAGCTTTCTTT CASSGRRDTEAFF . . TRBJ1-1 TRBV6-5
TGTGCCAGCAGCCCCAATTTAGCGGCACGGCAGTTCTTC CASSPNLAARQFF . . TRBJ2-1 TRBV25-1
TGTACCAGCAGTGAGGGTTACGAGCAGTACTTC CTSSEGYEQYF . . TRBJ2-7 TRBV28
TGTGCCTGGAGAGAAGGGGTCGAGCAGTACTTC CAWREGVEQYF . . TRBJ2-7 TRBV30
TGCAGTGCCAAACCAGTGGGGGCCGGAGAAGCTTTCTTT CSAKPVGAGEAFF . . TRBJ1-1 TRBV20-1
TGTGCCACCAGTGACCCCAACACTGCTAACTATGGCTACACCTTC CATSDPNTANYGYTF . few TRBJ1-2 TRBV24-1
TGTGCCAGCAGTTTAGCCTGGGATGGCTACACCTTC CASSLAWDGYTF . . TRBJ1-2 TRBV28
TGTGCCAGCAGCTTAGTGTCGACAGGGACCCCTTGGGATGAGCAGTTCTTC CASSLVSTGTPWDEQFF TRBD1 . TRBJ2-1 TRBV7-2
TGTGCCAGCAGCCAAAGTCCCGGCAGTAACTATGGCTACACCTTC CASSQSPGSNYGYTF . . TRBJ1-2 TRBV3-1
TGTGCCAGCAGCGTAGGGGCAGACTACGAGCAGTACTTC CASSVGADYEQYF . few TRBJ2-7 TRBV9
TGTCCCAGTAGGATAGACCCCGCTACGCAGTATTTT CPSRIDPATQYF . once TRBJ2-3 TRBV19
TGTGCCAGCAGCTTTTCCCCGAACAATGAGCAGTTCTTC CASSFSPNNEQFF . . TRBJ2-1 TRBV7-9
TGCGCCAGCAGCCAACTGACTGGACAAGAGACCCAGTACTTC CASSQLTGQETQYF . . TRBJ2-5 TRBV4-1
TGCGCCAGCAGCCCTTTTACCAACACCGGGGAGCTGTTTTTT CASSPFTNTGELFF . few TRBJ2-2 TRBV5-1
TGCAGTGCTAGCCGGGGAGCCACCAATGAGCAGTTCTTC CSASRGATNEQFF . . TRBJ2-1 TRBV20-1
TGTGCCAGCAGCCCGTGGTGGGGCCTCAGGGTGCAGTTCTTC CASSPWWGLRVQFF . few TRBJ2-1 TRBV12-3/TRBV12-4
TGTGCCAGCAGCCCTGAGATCGGCTCTTATACGCAGTATTTT CASSPEIGSYTQYF . . TRBJ2-3 TRBV4-2
TGTGCCAGCAGTTTCCGGGGGACAGGTTTTGCGGGTGAGCAGTTCTTC CASSFRGTGFAGEQFF TRBD1 . TRBJ2-1 TRBV28
TGTGCCAGCAGCCAAGGGGGACTAGCGGGGGTCGGCAAAAACATTCAGTACTTC CASSQGGLAGVGKNIQYF TRBD2 few TRBJ2-4 TRBV4-2
TGTGCCAGCAGCCAGACTACCGCTTACGAGCAGTACTTC CASSQTTAYEQYF . . TRBJ2-7 TRBV3-1
TGTGCCAGTAGTTACGGGACAGGGGCCTGGAATGAGCAGTTCTTC CASSYGTGAWNEQFF TRBD1 . TRBJ2-1 TRBV6-2/TRBV6-3